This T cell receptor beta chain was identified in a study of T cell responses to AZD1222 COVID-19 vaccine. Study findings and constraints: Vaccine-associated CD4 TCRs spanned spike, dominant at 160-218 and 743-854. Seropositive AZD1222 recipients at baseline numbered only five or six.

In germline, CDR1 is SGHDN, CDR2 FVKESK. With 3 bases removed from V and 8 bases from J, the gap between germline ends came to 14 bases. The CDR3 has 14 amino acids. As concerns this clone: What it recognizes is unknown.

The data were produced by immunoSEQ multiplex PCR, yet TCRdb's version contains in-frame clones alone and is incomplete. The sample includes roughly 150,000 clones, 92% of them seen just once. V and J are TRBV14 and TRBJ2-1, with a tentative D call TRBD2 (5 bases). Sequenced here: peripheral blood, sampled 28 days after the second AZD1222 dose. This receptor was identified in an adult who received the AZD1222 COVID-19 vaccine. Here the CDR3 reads CASSQGALRDEQFF. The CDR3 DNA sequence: TGTGCCAGCAGCCAGGGAGCCCTTCGGGATGAGCAGTTCTTC.